The next 27 T cell receptor beta chains were all read from a single sample in a study of blood T cell repertoires in COVID-19. Clones were sequenced by immunoSEQ multiplex PCR, and TCRdb holds only the in-frame ones, with some missing. Of a few hundred thousand clones listed, 88% are singletons. The sequenced material came from peripheral blood. Receptor source: a woman in her 70s with COVID-19, enrolled during active disease.

Note on this clone: The same CDR3 arises from other DNA sequences in this sample as well. In DNA, the CDR3 is TGTGCCAGCAGCTCCGGGGGGAACACTGAAGCTTTCTTT. It specifies CASSSGGNTEAFF. The chain joins TRBV7-3 to TRBJ1-1, with TRBD1 as a possible D gene (5 bases). The CDR3 is 13 residues long. The V end lost 4 bases, the J end lost 1 base, and 7 bases lay between the germline ends. Per the germline V gene, CDR1 is SGHTA and CDR2 is FQGTGA.

J is TRBJ1-1 and V is TRBV18; D call uncertain. Germline values: CDR1 KGHSH, CDR2 LQKENI. The CDR3 spans 16 residues. Deletions cut 3 bases from V and 0 bases from J, with 14 bases between. The CDR3 here is CASSPTGSLLNTEAFF. The CDR3 region has the DNA TGTGCCAGCTCACCGACCGGGTCGCTTTTGAACACTGAAGCTTTCTTT.

This clone was observed once. This chain connects TRBV5-1 to TRBJ2-7; TRBD1 agrees at 8 bases. With V trimmed by 4 bases and J by 3 bases, 12 bases remained unmatched. There are 16 residues in the CDR3. CDR1 is SGHRS, CDR2 YFSETQ, per germline. The CDR3 spells CASSPSWDRIYYEQYF. Here the CDR3 DNA reads TGCGCCAGCAGCCCGTCGTGGGACAGGATTTACTACGAGCAGTACTTC.

J is TRBJ1-4 and V is TRBV29-1, with D perhaps TRBD1 (6 bases). The CDR3 contains 13 residues. Germline assignment: CDR1 SQVTM and CDR2 ANQGSEA. The germline V and J ends were trimmed by 5 bases and 2 bases, with 9 bases remaining between them. Written as DNA, the CDR3 is TGCAGCGTTCTAGGACAGACTAATGAAAAACTGTTTTTT. Its translation: CSVLGQTNEKLFF.

The rearrangement links TRBV27 to TRBJ2-7; D is perhaps TRBD2 (5 bases). The V end was cut by 3 bases, the J end by 6 bases, with 18 bases between. Per the germline V gene, CDR1 is MNHEY and CDR2 is SMNVEV (reference sequence). The CDR3 covers 15 residues. The CDR3 DNA sequence: TGTGCCAGCAGTTTTCAGGCGAACGGAGGCTCCGAGCAGTACTTC. This gives the protein CASSFQANGGSEQYF.

The CDR3 nucleotides read TGTGCCATCGGCATTGGGACAGGGGAATACGAGCAGTACTTC. Its protein is CAIGIGTGEYEQYF. The J gene is TRBJ2-7, the V gene TRBV10-3, with TRBD1 identical over 10 bases. This CDR3 comprises 14 residues. CDR1 ENHRY and CDR2 SYGVKD come from the germline V gene. The J segment lost 4 bases and the V segment lost 8 bases, leaving 8 bases of the junction unmatched.

The rearrangement links TRBV5-4 to TRBJ2-5; D remains unclear. The CDR3 consists of 13 residues. CDR1 and CDR2 (germline): SGHNT, YYREEE (reference sequence). V was pared by 0 bases and J by 1 base, with 4 bases between. The CDR3 is CASSLVSQETQYF. The CDR3 DNA reads as TGTGCCAGCAGCTTGGTTAGCCAAGAGACCCAGTACTTC.

This clone was seen just once. This rearrangement joins TRBV28 to TRBJ2-2; D uncertain. CDR1 MDHEN and CDR2 SYDVKM come from the germline V gene. This CDR3 is built from 14 residues. V shed 6 bases and J shed 5 bases, with 13 bases lying between them. CDR3 residues: CASSFGSRTGELFF. The DNA for the CDR3 is TGTGCCAGCAGCTTCGGTAGTCGTACCGGGGAGCTGTTTTTT.

The chain carries TRBV5-1 and TRBJ2-7, with 10 bases aligning to TRBD2. The V gene end was trimmed by 4 bases and the J gene end by 2 bases; junction bases not matched to a gene: 15. In germline, CDR1 is SGHRS, CDR2 YFSETQ. The CDR3 is 18 amino acids. The CDR3 is CASSPMTSGRSFAYEQYF. The CDR3 nucleotides are TGCGCCAGCAGCCCGATGACTAGCGGGCGGAGTTTCGCCTACGAGCAGTACTTC. Based on the CDR3 plus reference TRBV5-1 and TRBJ2-7, the full variable domain is KAGVTQTPRYLIKTRGQQVTLSCSPISGHRSVSWYQQTPGQGLQFLFEYFSETQRNKGNFPGRFSGRQFSNSRSEMNVSTLELGDSALYLCASSPMTSGRSFAYEQYFGPGTRLTVT.

The chain joins TRBV30 to TRBJ1-2, with D perhaps TRBD1 (6 bases). Germline V lookup: CDR1 GTSNPN, CDR2 SVGIG (reference sequence). The ends were cut back, 8 bases at V and 2 bases at J, with 18 bases in the middle. The CDR3 runs 14 residues. Written as DNA, the CDR3 is TGTGCCAGGGATCGGGGGGGCGTGAACTATGGCTACACCTTC. It specifies CARDRGGVNYGYTF.

The chain uses TRBV6-5 and TRBJ1-2; TRBD1 might be the D (6 bases). The CDR3 length is 12 residues. Germline-derived CDR1 and CDR2 are MNHEY and SVGAGI. V was clipped by 6 bases and J by 4 bases, with 9 bases between them. The CDR3 loop reads CASRAQGYGYTF. The CDR3 bases are TGTGCCAGCAGAGCACAGGGCTATGGCTACACCTTC.

The V call is TRBV28, the J call TRBJ2-3, with 11 nucleotides matching TRBD2. V was pared by 6 bases and J by 0 bases, with 8 bases of the junction left unmatched. CDR1 MDHEN and CDR2 SYDVKM come from the germline V gene. This CDR3 is built from 17 residues. The CDR3 loop is CASSPIAGGPSTDTQYF. The CDR3 DNA sequence: TGTGCCAGCAGCCCAATAGCGGGAGGGCCGAGCACAGATACGCAGTATTTT. The entire variable domain, with the rest obtained from reference TRBV28 and TRBJ2-3, is as follows: DVKVTQSSRYLVKRTGEKVFLECVQDMDHENMFWYRQDPGLGLRLIYFSYDVKMKEKGDIPEGYSVSREKKERFSLILESASTNQTSMYLCASSPIAGGPSTDTQYFGPGTRLTVL.

The rearrangement links TRBV18 to TRBJ2-1, with TRBD2 matching over 9 bases. Germline V gene data show CDR1 as KGHSH and CDR2 as LQKENI. This CDR3 has 18 residues. Germline trimming cut 0 bases from V and 1 base from J; bases unmatched to any gene: 7. The CDR3 DNA sequence: TGTGCCAGCTCACCACCCTCCGCTAGCGGGATATCCTACAATGAGCAGTTCTTC. Amino acids: CASSPPSASGISYNEQFF.

This sequence joins TRBV9 and TRBJ1-2; no firm D call. This CDR3 comprises 13 residues. The germline V gene encodes CDR1 SGDLS and CDR2 YYNGEE. Deletions cut 3 bases from V and 8 bases from J, with 14 bases between. The CDR3 reads CASSAATLGGYTF. CDR3 bases: TGTGCCAGCAGCGCAGCCACTCTCGGGGGCTACACCTTC.

The CDR3 DNA sequence: TGTGCCAGCCGTAGCTGGGACACTGAAGCTTTCTTT. This codes for CASRSWDTEAFF. This rearrangement joins TRBV28 to TRBJ1-1; D is uncertain. The CDR3 is 12 amino acids. V lost 8 bases and J 3 bases, leaving 10 bases between the germline ends. Germline V gene lookup returns CDR1 MDHEN and CDR2 SYDVKM.

Details on this clone: One junction end disagrees with the germline gene, perhaps due to a read error. This chain uses TRBV7-7 with TRBJ2-5, with 8 bases identical to TRBD1. This CDR3 contains 13 residues. From germline, CDR1 is SSHAT and CDR2 FNYEAQ (reference sequence). CDR3 protein: CASRQGARETQYF. The CDR3 DNA sequence: TGTGCTAGCAGGCAGGGGGCGAGGGAGACCCAGTACTTC. The full variable domain, in which reference TRBV7-7 and TRBJ2-5 provide the parts outside the CDR3, is GAGVSQSPRYKVTKRGQDVTLRCDPISSHATLYWYQQALGQGPEFLTYFNYEAQPDKSGLPSDRFSAERPEGSISTLTIQRTEQRDSAMYRCASRQGARETQYFGPGTRLLVL.

This chain uses TRBV20-1 with TRBJ2-7; possibly TRBD1 for D (6 bases). The germline CDR1 and CDR2 sequences are DFQATT and SNEGSKA (reference sequence). The V end was cut by 5 bases, the J end by 9 bases, with 11 bases between. CDR3 length: 10 amino acids. The CDR3 DNA sequence: TGCAGTGCTCGTACAGGGCCGCAGTACTTC. Translating gives CSARTGPQYF.

The chain is built from TRBV4-2 and TRBJ1-2; possibly TRBD1 for D (5 bases). The CDR3 extends over 14 amino acids. Germline V gene lookup returns CDR1 LGHNA and CDR2 YNFKEQ. The V gene lost 0 bases and the J gene lost 5 bases, with 10 bases spanning the gap. This CDR3 is CASSQDPRDYGYTF. CDR3 nucleotide sequence: TGTGCCAGCAGCCAAGATCCCAGGGATTATGGCTACACCTTC.

The chain carries TRBV7-9 and TRBJ2-7; 10 nucleotides line up with TRBD1. The V and J ends lost 5 bases and 4 bases, in that order; junction bases with no gene match: 5. The CDR3 is made up of 14 amino acids. Germline V lookup: CDR1 SEHNR, CDR2 FQNEAQ (reference sequence). In DNA, the CDR3 is TGTGCCAGCAGCCTCGGACAGGGGGGTTACGAGCAGTACTTC. Translation: CASSLGQGGYEQYF.

V gene TRBV27 combines with J gene TRBJ1-5; 7 positions agree with TRBD1. This CDR3 comprises 15 residues. Unmatched junction bases numbered 5, after V lost 2 bases and J lost 4 bases. Looked up from germline, CDR1 is MNHEY and CDR2 is SMNVEV (reference sequence). DNA of the CDR3: TGTGCCAGCAGTTTAAGACAGGGAGGTAATCAGCCCCAGCATTTT. Residues: CASSLRQGGNQPQHF.

The J gene is TRBJ2-3, the V gene TRBV4-2; weak D call: TRBD1 (5 bases). The length of the CDR3 is 15 residues. Germline V gene data show CDR1 as LGHNA and CDR2 as YNFKEQ. V lost 1 base, J lost 6 bases, and 14 bases lay in between. The CDR3 here is CASSQVRQGGDTQYF. The CDR3 coding sequence is TGTGCCAGCAGCCAAGTCCGCCAGGGCGGCGATACGCAGTATTTT.

V and J are TRBV10-3 and TRBJ2-3; 9 bases fit TRBD2. There are 16 residues in the CDR3. Germline lookup yields CDR1 ENHRY and CDR2 SYGVKD. Unmatched junction bases numbered 10, after V lost 4 bases and J lost 5 bases. CDR3 in DNA: TGTGCCATCAGTGCCCGAGCGGGAGGCCGGGAAGATACGCAGTATTTT. Translating gives CAISARAGGREDTQYF.

The chain couples TRBV3-1 (or the pseudogene TRBV3-2) to TRBJ1-1; D remains unclear. The germline CDR1 and CDR2 sequences are LGHDT and YNNKEL (reference sequence). V was pared by 10 bases and J by 5 bases, with 11 bases between. This CDR3 spans 11 amino acids. CDR3 sequence: CATRGGTEAFF. CDR3 nucleotide sequence: TGTGCCACCCGCGGCGGAACTGAAGCTTTCTTT.

This clone appeared once. The chain carries TRBV5-5 and TRBJ1-3; no definite D call. This CDR3 spans 14 amino acids. Trimming shortened V by 4 bases and J by 0 bases, and 8 bases separated the two germline ends. Germline V gene data show CDR1 as SGHKS and CDR2 as YYEKEE (reference sequence). The CDR3 nucleotides read TGTGCCAGCAGCAGAGGAAGCTCTGGAAACACCATATATTTT. Translation gives CASSRGSSGNTIYF.

The chain carries TRBV5-1 and TRBJ2-7; 8 bases agree with TRBD1. Germline lookup yields CDR1 SGHRS and CDR2 YFSETQ. The CDR3 has 15 residues. J was trimmed by 6 bases and V by 5 bases; bases with no gene match: 13. The DNA of the CDR3 is TGCGCCAGCAGACAATACCAGGGGGCATCGGGCGAGCAGTACTTC. Amino acids: CASRQYQGASGEQYF.

A single count supports this clone. The chain links TRBV6-6 to TRBJ2-1, with 7 nucleotides matching TRBD1. Germline loops: CDR1 MNHNY, CDR2 SVGAGI (reference sequence). V gave up 5 bases and J gave up 9 bases; unmatched junction bases: 19. The CDR3 extends over 17 amino acids. DNA for the CDR3: TGTGCCAGCAGTCCCTATGCCGACAGGGTGTGGGGTGGTGAGCAGTTCTTC. Translated, it gives CASSPYADRVWGGEQFF.

The chain employs TRBV18 and TRBJ1-1; D is possibly TRBD1 (6 bases). V dropped 3 bases and J dropped 13 bases, with 21 bases sitting between them. The germline CDR1 and CDR2 sequences are KGHSH and LQKENI. This CDR3 region has 14 residues. In nucleotides, the CDR3 is TGTGCCAGCTCACCGCCGGGGGGGGGCCTCACTCTTTTCTTT. This encodes CASSPPGGGLTLFF.